Below, one T cell receptor beta chain is given with its context. In the authors' workflow: Estimation of nucleated cell counts was performed using reference gene primer amplification. Only in-frame clones appear in the TCRdb table, and some are missing; sequencing was by immunoSEQ multiplex PCR. V, J and clone size derive from that table, while D and trimming were established from the DNA sequence. The sample yields about 270,000 clones, about 89% seen once. This sample was included in a study of blood T cell repertoires in COVID-19. Looking at the study overall: Donors in the United States, Italy and Spain gave samples during acute or convalescent COVID-19. PBMCs, B-cell-depleted T cells, or T cells provided the cDNA or gDNA that made up the material.

The CDR3 contains 16 residues. The J segment lost 3 bases and the V segment lost 0 bases, leaving 8 bases of the junction unmatched. Germline CDR1 reads MNHEY; CDR2 reads SVGEGT. The gene calls are TRBV6-2 or TRBV6-3 and TRBJ2-7, with TRBD2 matching over 7 bases. Sequenced sample: peripheral blood. This TCR was recovered from a man between 35 and 55 years old with active or convalescent COVID-19. The CDR3 DNA follows: TGTGCCAGCAGTTACTCGTTCAGCGGGGACCTCTACGAGCAGTACTTC. Encoded protein: CASSYSFSGDLYEQYF.